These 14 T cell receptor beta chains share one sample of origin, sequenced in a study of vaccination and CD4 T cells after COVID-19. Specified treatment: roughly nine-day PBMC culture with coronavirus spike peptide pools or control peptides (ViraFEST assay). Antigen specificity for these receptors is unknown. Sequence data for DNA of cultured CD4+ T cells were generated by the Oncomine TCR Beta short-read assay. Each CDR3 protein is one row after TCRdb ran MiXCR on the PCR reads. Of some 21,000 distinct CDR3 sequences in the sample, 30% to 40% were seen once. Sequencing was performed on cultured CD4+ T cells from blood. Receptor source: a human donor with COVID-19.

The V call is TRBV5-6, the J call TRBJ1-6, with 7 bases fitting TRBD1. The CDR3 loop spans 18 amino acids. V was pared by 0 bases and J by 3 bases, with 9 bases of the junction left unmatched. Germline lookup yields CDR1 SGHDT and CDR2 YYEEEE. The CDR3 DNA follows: TGTGCCAGCAGCTTGGACAGGGGCAAAGGGAACTATAATTCACCCCTCCACTTT. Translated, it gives CASSLDRGKGNYNSPLHF.

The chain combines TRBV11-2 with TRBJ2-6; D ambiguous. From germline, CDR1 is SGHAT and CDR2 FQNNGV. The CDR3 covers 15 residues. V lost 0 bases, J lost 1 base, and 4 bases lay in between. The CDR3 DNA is TGTGCCAGCAGCTTAGATGGGTCTGGGGCCAACGTCCTGACTTTC. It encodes CASSLDGSGANVLTF.

For the CDR3, the DNA is TGTGCCAGCAGTTTCGGACACACCGGGGAGCTGTTTTTT. It specifies CASSFGHTGELFF. The rearrangement links TRBV12-3 or TRBV12-4 to TRBJ2-2, with D unclear. The CDR3 length is 13 residues. Trimming cost V 3 bases and J 3 bases, with 5 bases left between them.

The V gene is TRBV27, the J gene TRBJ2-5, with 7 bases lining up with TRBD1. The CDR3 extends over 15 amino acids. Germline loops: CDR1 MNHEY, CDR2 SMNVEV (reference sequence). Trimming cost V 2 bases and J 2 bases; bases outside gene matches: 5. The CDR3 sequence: CASSLGQELQETQYF. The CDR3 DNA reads TGTGCCAGCAGTTTAGGACAGGAACTTCAAGAGACCCAGTACTTC.

CDR3 sequence (DNA): TGCGCCAGCAGCCTGACAGGGGGCAGGGAGAACACTGAAGCTTTCTTT. As protein: CASSLTGGRENTEAFF. The rearrangement links TRBV5-1 to TRBJ1-1, with 10 positions matching TRBD1. In germline, CDR1 is SGHRS, CDR2 YFSETQ. J lost 1 base, V lost 4 bases, and 7 bases had no gene match. This CDR3 region has 16 residues.

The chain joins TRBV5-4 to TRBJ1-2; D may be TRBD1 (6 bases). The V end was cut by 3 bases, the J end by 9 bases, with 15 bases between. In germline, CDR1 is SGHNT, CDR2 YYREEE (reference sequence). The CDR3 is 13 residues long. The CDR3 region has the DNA TGTGCCAGCAGCTCGTTCCGAGGGGGTAGCTACACCTTC. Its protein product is CASSSFRGGSYTF.

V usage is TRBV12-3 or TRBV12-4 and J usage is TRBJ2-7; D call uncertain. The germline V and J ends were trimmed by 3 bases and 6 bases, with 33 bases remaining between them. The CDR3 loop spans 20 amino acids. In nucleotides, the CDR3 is TGTGCCAGCAGTTTTTACTCGGTCCTCACAAGAGGCAAGCCCGTGGGCGAGCAGTACTTC. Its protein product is CASSFYSVLTRGKPVGEQYF.

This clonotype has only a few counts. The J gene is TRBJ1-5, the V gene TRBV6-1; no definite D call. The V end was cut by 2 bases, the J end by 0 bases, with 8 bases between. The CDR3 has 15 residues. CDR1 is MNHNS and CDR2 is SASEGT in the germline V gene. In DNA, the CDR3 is TGTGCCAGCAGTGAACAGCCAAATAGCAATCAGCCCCAGCATTTT. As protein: CASSEQPNSNQPQHF.

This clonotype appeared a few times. The CDR3 DNA reads as TGTGCCTGGCTACAGGAGAACACTGAAGCTTTCTTT. This encodes CAWLQENTEAFF. This sequence joins TRBV30 and TRBJ1-1; D possibly corresponds to TRBD1 (5 bases). V was cut by 5 bases and J by 1 base, with 8 bases left in between. In germline, CDR1 is GTSNPN, CDR2 SVGIG (reference sequence). CDR3 length: 12 amino acids.

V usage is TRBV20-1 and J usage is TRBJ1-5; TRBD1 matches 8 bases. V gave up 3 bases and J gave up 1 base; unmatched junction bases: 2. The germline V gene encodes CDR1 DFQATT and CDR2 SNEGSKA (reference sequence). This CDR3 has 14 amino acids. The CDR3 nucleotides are TGCAGTGCTAGTGGACAGGGAAGCAATCAGCCCCAGCATTTT. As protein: CSASGQGSNQPQHF.

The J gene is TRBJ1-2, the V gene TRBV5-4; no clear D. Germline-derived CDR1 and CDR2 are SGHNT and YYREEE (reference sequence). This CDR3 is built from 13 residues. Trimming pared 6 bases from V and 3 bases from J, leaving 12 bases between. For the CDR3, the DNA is TGTGCCAGCACCACCCGCGGGGACTATGGCTACACCTTC. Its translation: CASTTRGDYGYTF.

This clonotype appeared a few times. The CDR3 region is CASSLARAGGPAGELFF. CDR3 DNA: TGTGCCAGCAGCTTAGCGCGGGCGGGGGGGCCGGCCGGGGAGCTGTTTTTT. V and J are TRBV7-2 and TRBJ2-2; TRBD2 agrees at 9 bases. Losses at the gene ends were 0 bases for V and 6 bases for J; bases not matched to a gene: 8. Germline CDR1 SGHTA, CDR2 FQGNSA. The CDR3 contains 17 residues.

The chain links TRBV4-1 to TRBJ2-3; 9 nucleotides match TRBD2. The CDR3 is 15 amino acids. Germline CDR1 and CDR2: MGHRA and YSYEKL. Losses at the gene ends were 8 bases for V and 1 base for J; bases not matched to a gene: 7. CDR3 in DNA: TGCGCCAGCCGCCTGTTAGCGGGGGGCACAGATACGCAGTATTTT. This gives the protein CASRLLAGGTDTQYF.

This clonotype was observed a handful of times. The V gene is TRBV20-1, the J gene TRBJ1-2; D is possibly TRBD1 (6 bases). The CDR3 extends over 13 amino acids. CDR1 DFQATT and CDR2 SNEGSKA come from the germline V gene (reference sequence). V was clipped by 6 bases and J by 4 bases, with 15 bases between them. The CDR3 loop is CSASGDTIYGYTF. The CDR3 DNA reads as TGCAGTGCAAGCGGGGACACTATCTATGGCTACACCTTC.